This T cell receptor beta chain is drawn from a study of blood T cell repertoires in COVID-19 (TCRdb year 2020). Regarding the research as a whole: The collaborator samples originated in the United States, Italy and Spain and spanned the acute and convalescent phases of COVID-19. The material from the prospective study consisted of cDNA or gDNA derived from T cells, B-cell-depleted T cells, or PBMCs. Subjects who had been exposed to COVID-19, were actively infected with it, or had recovered from it provided the deeply sampled blood TCRbeta repertoires that made up the dataset. The repertoires were made available in a free public database intended to serve as a resource for research on the immune response to SARS-CoV-2. Samples came from the ongoing ImmuneRACE study (first 160 participants) plus 1,254 subjects from 6 global collaborators. Nearly every sample came with metadata listing a de-identified subject ID, COVID-19 status, age in years and sex. Where available, HLA class I and class II types were taken from metadata supplied by the sample provider and were not determined by assay-based typing.

Whole blood was collected in K2EDTA tubes by collaborating institutions according to the institutions' own protocols. For TCRbeta analysis, collaborators shipped samples as frozen whole blood, isolated PBMCs, or DNA extracted from either of those sample types. TCRbeta CDR3 regions were amplified from genomic DNA by means of the immunoSEQ Assay, a bias-controlled multiplex PCR. The study's own analysis went as follows. Nucleated cell counts per sample were estimated from amplification of reference gene primers within the assay. To quantify the absolute abundance of each unique TCRbeta CDR3 rearrangement, sequence reads were collapsed and filtered. For each sample, productive Simpson clonality was calculated by taking the square root of Simpson's diversity index across productive rearrangements. Drawn from immuneACCESS, this table holds only the in-frame rearrangements with V and J called that TCRdb kept. Clones are partly lost; checked studies trace under half to an unresolved V gene and leave the rest unexplained. V, J and clone size reflect that table, while D and trimming were determined from the DNA. A total of under 300,000 clones appear in this sample, roughly 85% of them only once. The top ten clones comprise less than 3.5% of the sample.

What the research found in general, with its limitations: Clinical and demographic metadata were provided uncurated, with the amount varying by source and participant.

Concerning this clone itself: This clone's antigen is unknown. Base quality data are lacking; no much larger clone is found one base away.

V drops 1 base and J drops 4 bases, leaving 7 bases in between. CDR1 is given as LGHNA and CDR2 as YSLEER, both from the germline V gene. Taken from cysteine to phenylalanine, the CDR3 has 13 residues. CDR3 DNA is the only sequence kept; it has 39 bases, read in frame from the first base. The sequence derives from a woman aged 18-29 years with acute or convalescent COVID-19. This sequence uses TRBV4-3 and TRBJ1-2, with the identity of the D gene unclear. The sample consisted of peripheral blood. The CDR3 region has the sequence CASSQGPGYGYTF. The sequenced DNA: TGCGCCAGCAGCCAAGGCCCAGGCTATGGCTACACCTTC.